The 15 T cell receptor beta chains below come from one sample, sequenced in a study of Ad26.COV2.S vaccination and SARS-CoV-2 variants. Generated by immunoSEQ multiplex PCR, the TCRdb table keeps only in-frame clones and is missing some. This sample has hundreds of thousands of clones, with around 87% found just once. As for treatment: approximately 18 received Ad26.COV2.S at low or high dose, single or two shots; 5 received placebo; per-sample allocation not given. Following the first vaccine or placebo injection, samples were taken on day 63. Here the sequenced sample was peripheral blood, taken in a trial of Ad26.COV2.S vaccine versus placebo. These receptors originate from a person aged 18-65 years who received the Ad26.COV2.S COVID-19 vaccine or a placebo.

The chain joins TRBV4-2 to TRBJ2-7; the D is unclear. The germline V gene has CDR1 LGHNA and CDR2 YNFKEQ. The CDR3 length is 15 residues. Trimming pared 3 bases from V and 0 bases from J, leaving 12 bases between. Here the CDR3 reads CASSHPDGSSYEQYF. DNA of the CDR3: TGTGCCAGCAGCCACCCGGACGGTAGCTCCTACGAGCAGTACTTC.

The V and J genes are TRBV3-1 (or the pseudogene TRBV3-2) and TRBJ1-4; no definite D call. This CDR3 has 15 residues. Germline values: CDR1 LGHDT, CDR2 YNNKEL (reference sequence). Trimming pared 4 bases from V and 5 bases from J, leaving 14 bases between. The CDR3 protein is CASSLWSGANEKLFF. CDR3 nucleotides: TGTGCCAGCAGCCTCTGGTCCGGCGCCAATGAAAAACTGTTTTTT.

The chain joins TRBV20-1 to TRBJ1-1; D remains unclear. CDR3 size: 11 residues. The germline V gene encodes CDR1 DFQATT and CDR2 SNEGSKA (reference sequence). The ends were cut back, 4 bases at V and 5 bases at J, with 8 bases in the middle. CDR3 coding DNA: TGCAGTGCTATCCGGGGTACTGAAGCTTTCTTT. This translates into CSAIRGTEAFF.

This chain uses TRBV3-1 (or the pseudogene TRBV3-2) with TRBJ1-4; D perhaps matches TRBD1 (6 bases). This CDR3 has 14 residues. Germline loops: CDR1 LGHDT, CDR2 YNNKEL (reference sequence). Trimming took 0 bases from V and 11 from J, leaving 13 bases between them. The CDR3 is CASSQDGGTPKLFF. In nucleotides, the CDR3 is TGTGCCAGCAGCCAAGATGGAGGGACACCTAAACTGTTTTTT.

The CDR3 nucleotides read TGTGCCAGCAGCCAAAGAGACAGGGTCACTGAAGCTTTCTTT. Amino acids: CASSQRDRVTEAFF. The chain links TRBV3-1 (or the pseudogene TRBV3-2) to TRBJ1-1; 7 bases are a match to TRBD1. Trimming at V came to 2 bases and at J to 4 bases, leaving 4 bases not matched to a gene. Germline-derived CDR1 and CDR2 are LGHDT and YNNKEL (reference sequence). The length of the CDR3 is 14 residues.

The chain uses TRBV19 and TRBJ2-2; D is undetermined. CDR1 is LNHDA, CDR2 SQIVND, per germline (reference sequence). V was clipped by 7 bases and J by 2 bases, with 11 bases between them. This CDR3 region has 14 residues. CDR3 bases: TGTGCCAGTAACGGACCTTCTAACACCGGGGAGCTGTTTTTT. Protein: CASNGPSNTGELFF.

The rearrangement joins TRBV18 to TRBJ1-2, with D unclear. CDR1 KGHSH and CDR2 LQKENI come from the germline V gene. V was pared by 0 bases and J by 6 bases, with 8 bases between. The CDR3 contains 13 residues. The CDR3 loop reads CASSPPMGHGYTF. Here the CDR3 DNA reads TGTGCCAGCTCACCACCGATGGGCCATGGCTACACCTTC.

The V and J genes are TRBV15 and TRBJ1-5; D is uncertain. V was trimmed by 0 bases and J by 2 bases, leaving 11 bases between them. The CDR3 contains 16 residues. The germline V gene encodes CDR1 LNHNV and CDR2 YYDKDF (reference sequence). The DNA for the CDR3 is TGTGCCACCAGCAGAGAAAACACCGATGGCAATCAGCCCCAGCATTTT. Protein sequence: CATSRENTDGNQPQHF.

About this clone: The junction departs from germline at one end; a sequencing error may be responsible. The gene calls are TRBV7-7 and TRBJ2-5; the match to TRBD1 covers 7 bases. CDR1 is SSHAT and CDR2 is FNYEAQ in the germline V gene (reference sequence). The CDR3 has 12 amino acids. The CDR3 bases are TGTGCTAGCAGCCGACGGGACAGTAACCTGTACTTC. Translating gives CASSRRDSNLYF. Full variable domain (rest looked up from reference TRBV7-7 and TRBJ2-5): GAGVSQSPRYKVTKRGQDVTLRCDPISSHATLYWYQQALGQGPEFLTYFNYEAQPDKSGLPSDRFSAERPEGSISTLTIQRTEQRDSAMYRCASSRRDSNLYFGPGTRLLVL.

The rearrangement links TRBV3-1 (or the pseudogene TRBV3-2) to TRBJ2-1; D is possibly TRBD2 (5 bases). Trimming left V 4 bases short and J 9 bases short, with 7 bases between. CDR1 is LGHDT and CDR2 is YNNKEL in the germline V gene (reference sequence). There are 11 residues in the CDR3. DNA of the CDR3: TGTGCCAGCAGCCTAGAGGGTGAGCAGTTCTTC. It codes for CASSLEGEQFF.

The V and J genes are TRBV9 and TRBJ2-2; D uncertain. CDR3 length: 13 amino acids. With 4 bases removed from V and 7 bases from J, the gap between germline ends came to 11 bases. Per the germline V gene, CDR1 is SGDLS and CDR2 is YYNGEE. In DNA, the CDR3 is TGTGCCAGCAGCTCTGGGGATTTCGGGGAGCTGTTTTTT. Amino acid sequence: CASSSGDFGELFF.

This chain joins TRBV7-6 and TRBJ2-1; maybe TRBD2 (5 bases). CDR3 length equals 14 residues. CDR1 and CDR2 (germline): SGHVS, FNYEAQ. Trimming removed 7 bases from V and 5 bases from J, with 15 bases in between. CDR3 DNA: TGTGCCAGCACTAAGGACTGGCTTAACAATGAGCAGTTCTTC. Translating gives CASTKDWLNNEQFF.

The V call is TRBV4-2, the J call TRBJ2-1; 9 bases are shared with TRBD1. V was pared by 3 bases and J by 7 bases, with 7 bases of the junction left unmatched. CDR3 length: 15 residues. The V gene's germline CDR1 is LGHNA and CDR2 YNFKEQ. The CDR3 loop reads CASSQAGQGENEQFF. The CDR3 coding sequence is TGTGCCAGCAGCCAGGCGGGACAGGGAGAGAATGAGCAGTTCTTC.

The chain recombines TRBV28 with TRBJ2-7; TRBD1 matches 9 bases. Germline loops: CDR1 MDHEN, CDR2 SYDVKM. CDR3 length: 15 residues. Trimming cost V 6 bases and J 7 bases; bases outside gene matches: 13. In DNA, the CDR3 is TGTGCCAGCAGGGAAGGACAGGGGATTTTCGGGGAGCAGTACTTC. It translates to CASREGQGIFGEQYF.

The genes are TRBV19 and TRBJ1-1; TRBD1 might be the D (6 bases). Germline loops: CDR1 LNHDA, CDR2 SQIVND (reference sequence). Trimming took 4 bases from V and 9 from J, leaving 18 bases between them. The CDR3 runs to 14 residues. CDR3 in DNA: TGTGCCAGTAGTACCTTTACAGGGCCGGGCAAAGCTTTCTTT. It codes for CASSTFTGPGKAFF.